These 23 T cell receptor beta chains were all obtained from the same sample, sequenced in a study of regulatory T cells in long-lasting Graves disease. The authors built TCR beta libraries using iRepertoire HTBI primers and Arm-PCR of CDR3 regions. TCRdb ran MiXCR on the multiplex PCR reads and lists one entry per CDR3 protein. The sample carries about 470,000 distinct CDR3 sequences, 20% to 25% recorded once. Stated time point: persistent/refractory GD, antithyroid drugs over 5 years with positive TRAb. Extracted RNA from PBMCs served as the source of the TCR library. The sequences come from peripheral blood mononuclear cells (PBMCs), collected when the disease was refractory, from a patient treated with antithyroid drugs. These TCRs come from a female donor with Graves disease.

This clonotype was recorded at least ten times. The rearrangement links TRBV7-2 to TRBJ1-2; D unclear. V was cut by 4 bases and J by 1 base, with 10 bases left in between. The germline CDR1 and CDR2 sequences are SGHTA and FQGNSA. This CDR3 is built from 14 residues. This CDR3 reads CASSSQRVNYGYTF. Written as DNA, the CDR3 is TGTGCCAGCAGCTCCCAGCGGGTTAACTATGGCTACACCTTC.

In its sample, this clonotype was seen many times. CDR3 nucleotide sequence: TGTGCCAGCAGTCTGGGGACTAGCGGGGAGCAGTTCTTC. Its translation: CASSLGTSGEQFF. V gene TRBV28 combines with J gene TRBJ2-1; 12 positions match TRBD2. The germline V gene encodes CDR1 MDHEN and CDR2 SYDVKM. The CDR3 covers 13 residues. V was clipped by 5 bases and J by 10 bases; unmatched bases: 3.

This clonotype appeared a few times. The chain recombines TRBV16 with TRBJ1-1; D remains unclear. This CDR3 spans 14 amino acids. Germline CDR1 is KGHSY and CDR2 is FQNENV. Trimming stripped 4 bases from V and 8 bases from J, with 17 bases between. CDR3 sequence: CASSRGPPVPEAFF. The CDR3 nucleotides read TGTGCCAGCAGCCGAGGGCCCCCCGTCCCCGAAGCTTTCTTT.

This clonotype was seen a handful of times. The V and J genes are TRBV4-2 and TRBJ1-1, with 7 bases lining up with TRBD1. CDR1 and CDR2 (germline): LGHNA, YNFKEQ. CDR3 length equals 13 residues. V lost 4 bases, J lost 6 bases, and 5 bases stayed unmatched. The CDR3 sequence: CASSPWQGAEAFF. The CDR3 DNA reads TGTGCCAGCAGCCCCTGGCAGGGGGCTGAAGCTTTCTTT.

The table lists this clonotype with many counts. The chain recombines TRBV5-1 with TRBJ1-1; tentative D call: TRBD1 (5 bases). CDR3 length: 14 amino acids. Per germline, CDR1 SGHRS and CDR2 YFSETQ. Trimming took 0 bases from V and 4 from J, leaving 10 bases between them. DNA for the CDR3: TGCGCCAGCAGCTTGGTTTCAGGGACCACTGAAGCTTTCTTT. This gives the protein CASSLVSGTTEAFF.

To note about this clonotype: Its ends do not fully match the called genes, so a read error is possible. CDR3 in amino acids: CASSLPDGAYERYF. The CDR3 DNA reads as TGTGCCAGCAGCTTACCGGACGGCGCCTACGAGCGGTACTTC. The chain links TRBV11-3 to TRBJ2-7; D call uncertain. The CDR3 has 14 residues. Germline V CDR1 and CDR2: SGHNT, YENEEA.

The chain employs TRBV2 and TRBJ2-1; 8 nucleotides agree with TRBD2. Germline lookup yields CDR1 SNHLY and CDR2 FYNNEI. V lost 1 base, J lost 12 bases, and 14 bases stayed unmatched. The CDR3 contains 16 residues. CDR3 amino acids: CASSEEARGGIYGQFF. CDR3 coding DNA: TGTGCCAGCAGTGAAGAGGCTCGGGGGGGGATCTACGGGCAGTTCTTC.

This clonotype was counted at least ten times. CDR3 sequence: CASSPWGLNTEAFF. CDR3 sequence (DNA): TGTGCCAGCAGTCCGTGGGGCTTGAACACTGAAGCTTTCTTT. This sequence joins TRBV11-2 and TRBJ1-1; possibly TRBD1 for D (5 bases). CDR3 length: 14 amino acids. Germline CDR1 SGHAT, CDR2 FQNNGV. Deletions cut 6 bases from V and 0 bases from J, with 11 bases between. Based on the CDR3 plus reference TRBV11-2 and TRBJ1-1, the full variable domain is EAGVAQSPRYKIIEKRQSVAFWCNPISGHATLYWYQQILGQGPKLLIQFQNNGVVDDSQLPKDRFSAERLKGVDSTLKIQPAKLEDSAVYLCASSPWGLNTEAFFGQGTRLTVV.

The CDR3 here is CASSVGSGGAYEQYF. CDR3 sequence (DNA): TGTGCCAGCAGCGTAGGGAGCGGGGGGGCCTACGAGCAGTACTTC. This sequence joins TRBV9 and TRBJ2-7; TRBD2 aligns across 10 bases. This CDR3 region has 15 residues. Germline V lookup: CDR1 SGDLS, CDR2 YYNGEE. Trimming at V came to 0 bases and at J to 2 bases, leaving 2 bases not matched to a gene.

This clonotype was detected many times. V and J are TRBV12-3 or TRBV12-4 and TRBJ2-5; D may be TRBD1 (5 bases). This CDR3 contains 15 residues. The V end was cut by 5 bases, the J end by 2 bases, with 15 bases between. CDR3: CASSNLTGFQETQYF. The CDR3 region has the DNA TGTGCCAGCAGTAACCTAACAGGTTTTCAAGAGACCCAGTACTTC.

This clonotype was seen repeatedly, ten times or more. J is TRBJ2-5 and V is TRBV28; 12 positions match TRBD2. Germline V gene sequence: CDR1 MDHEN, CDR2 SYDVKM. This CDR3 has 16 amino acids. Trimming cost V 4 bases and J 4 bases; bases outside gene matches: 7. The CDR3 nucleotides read TGTGCCAGCAGTTGGACTAGCGGGGAGGTGGTAGAGACCCAGTACTTC. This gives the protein CASSWTSGEVVETQYF.

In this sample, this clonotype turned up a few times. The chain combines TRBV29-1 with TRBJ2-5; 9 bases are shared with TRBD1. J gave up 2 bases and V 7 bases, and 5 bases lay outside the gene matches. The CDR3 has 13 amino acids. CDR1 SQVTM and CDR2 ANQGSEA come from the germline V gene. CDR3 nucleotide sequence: TGCAGCGCGGGGGACAGGGCACAAGAGACCCAGTACTTC. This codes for CSAGDRAQETQYF. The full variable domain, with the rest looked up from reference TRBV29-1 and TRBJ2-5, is SAVISQKPSRDICQRGTSLTIQCQVDSQVTMMFWYRQQPGQSLTLIATANQGSEATYESGFVIDKFPISRPNLTFSTLTVSNMSPEDSSIYLCSAGDRAQETQYFGPGTRLLVL.

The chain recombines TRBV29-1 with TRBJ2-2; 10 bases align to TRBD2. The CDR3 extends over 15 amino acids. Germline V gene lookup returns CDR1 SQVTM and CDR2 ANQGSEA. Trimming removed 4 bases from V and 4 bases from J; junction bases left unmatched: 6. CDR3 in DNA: TGCAGCGTTGTGTTTGCTAGCGGGAGCACCGGGGAGCTGTTTTTT. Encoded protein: CSVVFASGSTGELFF.

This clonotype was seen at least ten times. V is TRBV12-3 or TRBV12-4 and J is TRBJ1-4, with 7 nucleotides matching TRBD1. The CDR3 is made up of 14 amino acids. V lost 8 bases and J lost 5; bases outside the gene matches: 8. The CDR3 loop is CASYPQGGNEKLFF. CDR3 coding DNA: TGTGCCAGCTACCCGCAGGGGGGAAATGAAAAACTGTTTTTT.

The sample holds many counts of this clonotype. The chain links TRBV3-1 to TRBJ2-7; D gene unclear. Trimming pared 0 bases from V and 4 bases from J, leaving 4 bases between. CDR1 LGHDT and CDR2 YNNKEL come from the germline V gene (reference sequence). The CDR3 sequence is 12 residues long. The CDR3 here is CASSQDEYEQYF. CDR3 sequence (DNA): TGTGCCAGCAGCCAAGATGAGTACGAGCAGTACTTC.

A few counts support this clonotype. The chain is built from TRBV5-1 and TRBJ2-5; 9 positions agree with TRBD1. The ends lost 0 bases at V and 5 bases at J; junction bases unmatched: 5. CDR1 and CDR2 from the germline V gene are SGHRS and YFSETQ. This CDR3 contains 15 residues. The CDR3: CASSLGDRAGETQYF. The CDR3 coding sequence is TGCGCCAGCAGCTTGGGGGACAGGGCAGGGGAGACCCAGTACTTC.

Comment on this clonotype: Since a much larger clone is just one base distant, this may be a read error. CDR3 in DNA: TGTGCCAGCAGCCAAACAGAGAACACTGAAGCTTTCTTT. It translates to CASSQTENTEAFF. This chain uses TRBV3-1 with TRBJ1-1; D is ambiguous. Trimming cost V 2 bases and J 1 base, with 5 bases left between them. CDR3 length: 13 residues. Germline CDR1 is LGHDT and CDR2 is YNNKEL (reference sequence).

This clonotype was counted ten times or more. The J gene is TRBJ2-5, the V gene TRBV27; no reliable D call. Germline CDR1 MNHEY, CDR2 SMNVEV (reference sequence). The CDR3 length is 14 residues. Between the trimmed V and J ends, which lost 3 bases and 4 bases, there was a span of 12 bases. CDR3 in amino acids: CASSFSMFPETQYF. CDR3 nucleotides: TGTGCCAGCAGTTTTAGTATGTTTCCAGAGACCCAGTACTTC.

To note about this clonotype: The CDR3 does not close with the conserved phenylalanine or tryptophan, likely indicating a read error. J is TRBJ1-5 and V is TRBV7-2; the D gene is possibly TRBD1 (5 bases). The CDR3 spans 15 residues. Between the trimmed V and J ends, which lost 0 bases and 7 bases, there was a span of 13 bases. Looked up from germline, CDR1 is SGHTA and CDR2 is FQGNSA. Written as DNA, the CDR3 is TGTGCCAGCAGCTTAGCGCGGGGGGGTCGACAGCCCCAGCATCTT. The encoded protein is CASSLARGGRQPQHL.

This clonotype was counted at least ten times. CDR3 bases: TGCAGTGCTGCCCCAACCGGGACAGCCTCTTCCGATGGCTACACCTTC. Protein sequence: CSAAPTGTASSDGYTF. This chain joins TRBV20-1 and TRBJ1-2, with 7 positions matching TRBD1. The CDR3 runs to 16 residues. Germline V lookup: CDR1 DFQATT, CDR2 SNEGSKA (reference sequence). Trimming at V came to 5 bases and at J to 6 bases, leaving 18 bases not matched to a gene.

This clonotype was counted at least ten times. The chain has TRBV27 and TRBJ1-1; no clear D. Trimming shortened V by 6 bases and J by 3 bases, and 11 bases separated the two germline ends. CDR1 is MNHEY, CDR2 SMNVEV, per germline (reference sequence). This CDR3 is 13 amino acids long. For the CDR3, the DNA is TGTGCCAGCAGGTTACACAACCACACTGAAGCTTTCTTT. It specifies CASRLHNHTEAFF.

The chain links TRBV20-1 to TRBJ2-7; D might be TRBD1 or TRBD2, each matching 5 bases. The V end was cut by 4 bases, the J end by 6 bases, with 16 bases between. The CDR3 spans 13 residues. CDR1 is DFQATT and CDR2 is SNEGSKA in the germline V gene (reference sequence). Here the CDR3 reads CSATGTRVREQYF. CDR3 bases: TGCAGTGCTACAGGGACGAGGGTACGCGAGCAGTACTTC.

As DNA, the CDR3 is TGCAGTGCTAGAGACCCAGGGAGCACTGAAGCTTTCTTT. Its protein is CSARDPGSTEAFF. The V call is TRBV20-1, the J call TRBJ1-1, with D tentatively TRBD1 (5 bases). This CDR3 is built from 13 residues. V gave up 0 bases and J gave up 4 bases, with 9 bases separating them. Germline lookup yields CDR1 DFQATT and CDR2 SNEGSKA (reference sequence).